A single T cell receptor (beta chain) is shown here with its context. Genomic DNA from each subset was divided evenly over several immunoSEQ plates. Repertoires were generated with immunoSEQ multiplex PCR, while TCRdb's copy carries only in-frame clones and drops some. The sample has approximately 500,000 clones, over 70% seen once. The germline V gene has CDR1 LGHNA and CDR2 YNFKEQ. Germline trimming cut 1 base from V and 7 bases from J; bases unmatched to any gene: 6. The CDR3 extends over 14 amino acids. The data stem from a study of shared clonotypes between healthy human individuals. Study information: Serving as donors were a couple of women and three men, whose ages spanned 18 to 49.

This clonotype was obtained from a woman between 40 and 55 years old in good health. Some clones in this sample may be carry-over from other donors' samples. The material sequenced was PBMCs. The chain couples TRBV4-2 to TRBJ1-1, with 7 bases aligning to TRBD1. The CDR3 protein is CASSQAQGKGEAFF. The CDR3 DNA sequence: TGTGCCAGCAGCCAAGCACAGGGGAAGGGTGAAGCTTTCTTT.